These 14 T cell receptor beta chains were sequenced from one sample in a study of CD8+CD57+ T cells in acquired aplastic anemia. Researchers used genomic DNA as the template to profile TCR beta VDJ and CDR3. MiXCR, run by TCRdb on the reads, gives a single entry per CDR3 protein. The table has around 150,000 distinct CDR3 sequences, around two fifths seen once; the top ten hold roughly 8.9%. The sample was sorted CD4+, CD8+, or CD8+CD57+ T cells (not recorded which) from PBMCs. The source of these receptors is a human donor in good health, serving as a control.

This chain links TRBV29-1 with TRBJ1-2, with 7 bases identical to TRBD1. J gave up 4 bases and V 8 bases, and 10 bases lay outside the gene matches. The CDR3 extends over 13 amino acids. Per the germline V gene, CDR1 is SQVTM and CDR2 is ANQGSEA. The CDR3 region is CSTRDSFSYGYTF. In DNA, the CDR3 is TGCAGCACCCGGGACAGCTTTTCCTATGGCTACACCTTC.

This clonotype was counted many times. The chain recombines TRBV5-8 with TRBJ2-5; 9 bases are a match to TRBD1. Per the germline V gene, CDR1 is SGHTS and CDR2 is YDEGEE. The CDR3 consists of 15 residues. J was trimmed by 5 bases and V by 4 bases; bases with no gene match: 9. The DNA for the CDR3 is TGTGCCAGCAGCGCGGGAACAGGGGGCGAGGAGACCCAGTACTTC. Translation: CASSAGTGGEETQYF. Full variable domain (outside the CDR3, taken from reference TRBV5-8 and TRBJ2-5): EAGVTQSPTHLIKTRGQQATLRCSPISGHTSVYWYQQALGLGLQFLLWYDEGEERNRGNFPPRFSGRQFPNYSSELNVNALELEDSALYLCASSAGTGGEETQYFGPGTRLLVL.

This clonotype was picked up many times. The chain uses TRBV5-1 and TRBJ2-7, with D uncertain. There are 15 residues in the CDR3. The V and J ends lost 0 bases and 2 bases respectively, with 12 bases between them. Germline V gene lookup returns CDR1 SGHRS and CDR2 YFSETQ. The CDR3 here is CASSLGDSTPYEQYF. The CDR3 DNA follows: TGCGCCAGCAGCTTGGGGGATAGCACCCCCTACGAGCAGTACTTC.

This clonotype has a count of ten or more. J is TRBJ1-2 and V is TRBV6-5; D is unresolved. Germline loops: CDR1 MNHEY, CDR2 SVGAGI. Trimming pared 0 bases from V and 0 bases from J, leaving 8 bases between. There are 15 residues in the CDR3. This chain's CDR3 is CASSYSRAPNYGYTF. DNA for the CDR3: TGTGCCAGCAGTTACTCGAGGGCACCTAACTATGGCTACACCTTC.

The J gene is TRBJ2-5, the V gene TRBV5-1; TRBD1 matches at 9 bases. The germline V gene encodes CDR1 SGHRS and CDR2 YFSETQ. Germline trimming cut 3 bases from V and 3 bases from J; bases unmatched to any gene: 9. The CDR3 length is 16 residues. CDR3 nucleotides: TGCGCCAGCAGCTCAAACAGGGGGCTAGGGGAAGAGACCCAGTACTTC. Protein product: CASSSNRGLGEETQYF.

Ten or more counts support this clonotype. The chain joins TRBV12-3 or TRBV12-4 to TRBJ2-3; D gene unclear. Between the trimmed V and J ends, which lost 8 bases and 3 bases, there was a span of 6 bases. The CDR3 totals 11 residues. CDR3 amino acids: CASFKTDTQYF. CDR3 in DNA: TGTGCCAGCTTTAAGACAGATACGCAGTATTTT.

This clonotype appeared a few times. This chain connects TRBV19 to TRBJ2-7; D might be TRBD1 or TRBD2, each matching 6 bases. Germline values: CDR1 LNHDA, CDR2 SQIVND (reference sequence). The CDR3 is made up of 15 amino acids. V lost 1 base and J 4 bases, leaving 14 bases between the germline ends. The CDR3 is CASSIGPWGAYEQYF. The CDR3 DNA sequence: TGTGCCAGTAGTATAGGTCCGTGGGGGGCTTACGAGCAGTACTTC.

This clonotype appeared many times. The rearrangement joins TRBV30 to TRBJ2-5, with 8 bases aligning to TRBD2. The CDR3 has 13 amino acids. After removal of 3 bases from V and 4 bases from J, the junction contained 4 bases not matched to a gene. Germline CDR1 and CDR2: GTSNPN and SVGIG (reference sequence). The CDR3 is CAWRGLAGETQYF. The CDR3 coding sequence is TGTGCCTGGAGGGGGCTAGCGGGAGAGACCCAGTACTTC. Based on the CDR3 plus reference TRBV30 and TRBJ2-5, the full variable domain is SQTIHQWPATLVQPVGSPLSLECTVEGTSNPNLYWYRQAAGRGLQLLFYSVGIGQISSEVPQNLSASRPQDRQFILSSKKLLLSDSGFYLCAWRGLAGETQYFGPGTRLLVL.

CDR3 residues: CASSPGEATGVKNIQYF. In DNA, the CDR3 is TGTGCCAGCAGCCCGGGGGAGGCGACGGGGGTCAAAAACATTCAGTACTTC. V gene TRBV4-2 combines with J gene TRBJ2-4, with D tentatively TRBD2 (6 bases). Deletions cut 4 bases from V and 3 bases from J, with 19 bases between. Germline CDR1 reads LGHNA; CDR2 reads YNFKEQ. The CDR3 consists of 17 residues.

This clonotype was detected ten times or more. The V and J genes are TRBV5-1 and TRBJ1-5; D gene ambiguous. Per germline, CDR1 SGHRS and CDR2 YFSETQ. The ends were cut back, 0 bases at V and 6 bases at J, with 7 bases in the middle. The CDR3 spans 13 residues. CDR3 sequence (DNA): TGCGCCAGCAGCTTGGACGAGGCTCAGCCCCAGCATTTT. It translates to CASSLDEAQPQHF. Together with reference TRBV5-1 and TRBJ1-5, the CDR3 gives the full variable domain: KAGVTQTPRYLIKTRGQQVTLSCSPISGHRSVSWYQQTPGQGLQFLFEYFSETQRNKGNFPGRFSGRQFSNSRSEMNVSTLELGDSALYLCASSLDEAQPQHFGDGTRLSIL.

The table lists this clonotype with many counts. The chain recombines TRBV5-1 with TRBJ2-3; D is ambiguous. The V end was cut by 1 base, the J end by 2 bases, with 8 bases between. CDR1 and CDR2 from the germline V gene are SGHRS and YFSETQ. The CDR3 has 14 amino acids. The CDR3 loop reads CASSLSELTDTQYF. In DNA form, the CDR3 reads TGCGCCAGCAGCTTGTCAGAACTCACAGATACGCAGTATTTT.

The V call is TRBV10-1, the J call TRBJ1-1; possibly TRBD1 for D (6 bases). Germline V CDR1 and CDR2: WNHNN, SYGVQD (reference sequence). The CDR3 is 14 residues long. Trimming took 2 bases from V and 5 from J, leaving 12 bases between them. The CDR3 protein is CASSEQSTGTEAFF. The CDR3 DNA is TGCGCCAGCAGTGAGCAATCCACAGGGACTGAAGCTTTCTTT.

This clonotype has just a few counts. The CDR3 is CSVGDRGVYEQYF. In DNA, the CDR3 is TGCAGCGTCGGAGACAGGGGGGTATACGAGCAGTACTTC. The chain has TRBV29-1 and TRBJ2-7; 9 nucleotides line up with TRBD1. There are 13 residues in the CDR3. V was clipped by 6 bases and J by 4 bases; unmatched bases: 7. Germline V gives CDR1 SQVTM, CDR2 ANQGSEA.

A word on this clonotype: A read error is likely, as this CDR3 ends without the conserved phenylalanine or tryptophan. It is unclear where the CDR3 begins or ends on the DNA, so no DNA is shown, and the CDR3 is as TCRdb lists it. J is TRBJ2-4 and V is TRBV24-1. CDR1 is KGHDR, CDR2 SFDVKD, per germline. The CDR3 region is 10 residues in length, termini included. CDR3 in amino acids: CATSGVLYFA.